This T cell receptor (beta chain) was found in a study of graft-versus-host responses after intestinal transplantation. This CDR3 has 15 amino acids. V was clipped by 5 bases and J by 5 bases; unmatched bases: 5. In germline, CDR1 is SEHNR, CDR2 FQNEAQ (reference sequence). For this clone: Its antigen is as yet unknown.

Here immunoSEQ multiplex PCR was the method, and the copy in TCRdb shows in-frame clones only, minus some. The table shows about 120,000 clones, with roughly 95% occurring only once. This chain links TRBV7-9 with TRBJ2-7; 14 bases match TRBD2. The receptor was isolated from a human donor who received an intestinal transplant. The sample here was unstimulated CD8+ T cells sorted from spleen or lymph node cells, taken before intestinal transplant. The CDR3 here is CASSTGTSGSHEQYF. Written as DNA, the CDR3 is TGTGCCAGCAGCACCGGGACTAGCGGGAGCCACGAGCAGTACTTC.